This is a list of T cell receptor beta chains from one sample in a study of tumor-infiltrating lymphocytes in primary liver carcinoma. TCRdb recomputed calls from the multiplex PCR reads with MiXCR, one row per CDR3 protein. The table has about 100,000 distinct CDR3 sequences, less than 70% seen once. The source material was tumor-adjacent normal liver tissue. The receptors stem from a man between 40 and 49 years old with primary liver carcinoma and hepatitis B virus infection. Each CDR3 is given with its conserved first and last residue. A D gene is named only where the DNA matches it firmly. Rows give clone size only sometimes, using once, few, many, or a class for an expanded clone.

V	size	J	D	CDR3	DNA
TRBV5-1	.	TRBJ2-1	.	CANSLLGIWSNEQFF	TGTGCCAACAGCTTGCTGGGTATTTGGAGTAATGAGCAGTTCTTC
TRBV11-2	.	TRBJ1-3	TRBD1	CPSNGRTGGKGNTIYF	TGTCCCAGCAACGGGCGGACAGGAGGAAAAGGAAACACCATATATTTT
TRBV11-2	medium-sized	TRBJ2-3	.	CASSLGVPGTDTQYF	TGTGCCAGCAGCTTAGGAGTCCCGGGCACAGATACGCAGTATTTT
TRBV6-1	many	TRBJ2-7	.	CASSEARGVEQYF	TGTGCCAGCAGTGAAGCGCGCGGTGTGGAGCAGTACTTC
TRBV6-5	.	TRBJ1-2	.	CARSLGPRDTLHGYTF	TGTGCCCGCAGCCTCGGTCCCCGGGACACCCTCCATGGCTACACCTTC
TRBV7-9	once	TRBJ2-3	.	CASSTSSSGTQYF	TGTGCCAGCAGCACCTCTTCGAGCGGTACGCAGTATTTT
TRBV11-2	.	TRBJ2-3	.	CASSFLYRDGDGQYF	TGTGCCAGCAGCTTCCTTTACAGGGACGGGGATGGGCAGTATTTT
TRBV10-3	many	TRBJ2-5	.	CATSYIQETQYF	TGTGCCACCTCATACATTCAAGAGACCCAGTACTTC
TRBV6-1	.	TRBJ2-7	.	CASSPSAGRDGQYF	TGTGCCAGCAGTCCCTCCGCTGGGCGAGACGGGCAGTACTTC
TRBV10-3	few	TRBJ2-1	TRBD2	CAISEGSTGLAGVGEQSF	TGTGCCATCAGTGAGGGAAGTACCGGACTAGCGGGTGTAGGTGAGCAGTCCTTC
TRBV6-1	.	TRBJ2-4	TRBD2	CASSEAGTRKIQYF	TGTGCCAGCAGTGAAGCCGGGACTAGAAAGATTCAGTACTTC